These 9 T cell receptor beta chains were sequenced from one sample in a study of breast tumors, draining lymph nodes, adjacent tissues. TCRdb passed the multiplex PCR reads through MiXCR, listing each CDR3 protein once. The table has around 70,000 distinct CDR3 sequences, around two fifths seen once; the top ten hold about 8.4%. Sequences were obtained from breast tumor tissue. The origin of the receptors is a female donor with breast cancer. Some clones in this sample may be carry-over from other donors' samples.

This clonotype was recorded many times. The V call is TRBV20-1, the J call TRBJ2-3; TRBD1 agrees at 10 bases. Germline assignment: CDR1 DFQATT and CDR2 SNEGSKA (reference sequence). This CDR3 region has 17 residues. J gave up 4 bases and V 3 bases, and 13 bases lay outside the gene matches. The CDR3: CSARRGLTGGSPDTQYF. In DNA, the CDR3 is TGCAGTGCTAGGAGGGGGTTGACAGGGGGCTCCCCAGATACGCAGTATTTT.

Concerning this clonotype: The germline gene is not matched at one end of the junction; a read error may be the cause. The chain links TRBV20-1 to TRBJ1-2, with D possibly being TRBD1 (6 bases). Germline V gives CDR1 DFQATT, CDR2 SNEGSKA (reference sequence). The length of the CDR3 is 12 residues. The CDR3 DNA reads as TGCAGTGCTAGAGATCGGGGGCCTGGCTCCACCTTC. Protein: CSARDRGPGSTF.

V is TRBV2 and J is TRBJ1-6; D may be TRBD1 (6 bases). The V end lost 5 bases, the J end lost 6 bases, and 11 bases lay between the germline ends. Germline CDR1 SNHLY, CDR2 FYNNEI. The CDR3 runs 14 residues. The CDR3 nucleotides are TGTGCCAGCAGTCGCGGACAGACTAATTCACCCCTCCACTTT. It codes for CASSRGQTNSPLHF. The complete variable domain, with remaining parts taken from reference TRBV2 and TRBJ1-6, reads EPEVTQTPSHQVTQMGQEVILRCVPISNHLYFYWYRQILGQKVEFLVSFYNNEISEKSEIFDDQFSVERPDGSNFTLKIRSTKLEDSAMYFCASSRGQTNSPLHFGNGTRLTVT.

This sequence joins TRBV20-1 and TRBJ1-2; TRBD1 matches 9 bases. The CDR3 is 12 amino acids. Per the germline V gene, CDR1 is DFQATT and CDR2 is SNEGSKA (reference sequence). CDR3 in amino acids: CSTIGQGYGYTF. The CDR3 DNA sequence: TGCAGCACGATAGGACAGGGGTATGGCTACACCTTC.

The V call is TRBV29-1, the J call TRBJ1-2, with a possible D match to TRBD1 (5 bases). V lost 4 bases and J 7 bases, leaving 16 bases between the germline ends. Germline lookup yields CDR1 SQVTM and CDR2 ANQGSEA. This CDR3 spans 13 amino acids. The CDR3 loop reads CSVGQPYSRGYTF. The CDR3 DNA follows: TGCAGCGTTGGACAGCCCTACTCTCGTGGCTACACCTTC.

This clonotype was counted at least ten times. V is TRBV2 and J is TRBJ2-3; tentative D call: TRBD1 (6 bases). Germline V CDR1 and CDR2: SNHLY, FYNNEI. The V end lost 6 bases, the J end lost 3 bases, and 13 bases lay between the germline ends. The CDR3 totals 14 residues. CDR3 sequence reads: CASSRLQGTDTQYF. CDR3 bases: TGTGCCAGCAGCCGCCTACAGGGAACAGATACGCAGTATTTT.

This clonotype was counted ten times or more. The V gene is TRBV18, the J gene TRBJ2-5; 9 bases fit TRBD2. CDR1 is KGHSH, CDR2 LQKENI, per germline. Trimming cost V 0 bases and J 5 bases; bases outside gene matches: 7. This CDR3 spans 16 amino acids. CDR3 DNA: TGTGCCAGCTCACCACCGCGGCGGGAGGGCCAGGAGACCCAGTACTTC. It yields the protein CASSPPRREGQETQYF.

J is TRBJ2-5 and V is TRBV20-1; a possible D gene is TRBD2 (6 bases). Trimming shortened V by 3 bases and J by 2 bases, and 10 bases separated the two germline ends. The CDR3 is 13 residues long. The germline V gene has CDR1 DFQATT and CDR2 SNEGSKA (reference sequence). CDR3 sequence: CSASGAGQETQYF. CDR3 DNA sequence: TGCAGTGCTAGCGGGGCGGGACAAGAGACCCAGTACTTC.

There are many counts of this clonotype. The chain joins TRBV9 to TRBJ2-1, with TRBD2 matching over 8 bases. The germline gives CDR1 SGDLS, CDR2 YYNGEE. Unmatched junction bases numbered 8, after V lost 4 bases and J lost 5 bases. The CDR3 has 15 amino acids. CDR3 DNA: TGTGCCAGCAGCCGCCGGGAGGGGTCTAACAATGAGCAGTTCTTC. Residues: CASSRREGSNNEQFF.